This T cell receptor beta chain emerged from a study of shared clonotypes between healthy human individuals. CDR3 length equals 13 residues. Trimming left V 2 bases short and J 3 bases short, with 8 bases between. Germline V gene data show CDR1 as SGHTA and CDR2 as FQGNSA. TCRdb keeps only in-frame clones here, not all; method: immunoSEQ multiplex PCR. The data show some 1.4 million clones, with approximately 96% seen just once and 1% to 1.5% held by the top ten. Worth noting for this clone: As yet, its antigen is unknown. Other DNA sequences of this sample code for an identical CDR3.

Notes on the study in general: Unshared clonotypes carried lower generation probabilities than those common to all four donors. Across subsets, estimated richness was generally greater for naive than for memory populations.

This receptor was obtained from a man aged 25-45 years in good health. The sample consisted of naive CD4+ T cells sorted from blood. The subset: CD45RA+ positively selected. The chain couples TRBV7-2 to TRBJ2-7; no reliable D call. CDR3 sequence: CASSLMSSYEQYF. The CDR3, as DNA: TGTGCCAGCAGCTTAATGTCCAGCTACGAGCAGTACTTC.